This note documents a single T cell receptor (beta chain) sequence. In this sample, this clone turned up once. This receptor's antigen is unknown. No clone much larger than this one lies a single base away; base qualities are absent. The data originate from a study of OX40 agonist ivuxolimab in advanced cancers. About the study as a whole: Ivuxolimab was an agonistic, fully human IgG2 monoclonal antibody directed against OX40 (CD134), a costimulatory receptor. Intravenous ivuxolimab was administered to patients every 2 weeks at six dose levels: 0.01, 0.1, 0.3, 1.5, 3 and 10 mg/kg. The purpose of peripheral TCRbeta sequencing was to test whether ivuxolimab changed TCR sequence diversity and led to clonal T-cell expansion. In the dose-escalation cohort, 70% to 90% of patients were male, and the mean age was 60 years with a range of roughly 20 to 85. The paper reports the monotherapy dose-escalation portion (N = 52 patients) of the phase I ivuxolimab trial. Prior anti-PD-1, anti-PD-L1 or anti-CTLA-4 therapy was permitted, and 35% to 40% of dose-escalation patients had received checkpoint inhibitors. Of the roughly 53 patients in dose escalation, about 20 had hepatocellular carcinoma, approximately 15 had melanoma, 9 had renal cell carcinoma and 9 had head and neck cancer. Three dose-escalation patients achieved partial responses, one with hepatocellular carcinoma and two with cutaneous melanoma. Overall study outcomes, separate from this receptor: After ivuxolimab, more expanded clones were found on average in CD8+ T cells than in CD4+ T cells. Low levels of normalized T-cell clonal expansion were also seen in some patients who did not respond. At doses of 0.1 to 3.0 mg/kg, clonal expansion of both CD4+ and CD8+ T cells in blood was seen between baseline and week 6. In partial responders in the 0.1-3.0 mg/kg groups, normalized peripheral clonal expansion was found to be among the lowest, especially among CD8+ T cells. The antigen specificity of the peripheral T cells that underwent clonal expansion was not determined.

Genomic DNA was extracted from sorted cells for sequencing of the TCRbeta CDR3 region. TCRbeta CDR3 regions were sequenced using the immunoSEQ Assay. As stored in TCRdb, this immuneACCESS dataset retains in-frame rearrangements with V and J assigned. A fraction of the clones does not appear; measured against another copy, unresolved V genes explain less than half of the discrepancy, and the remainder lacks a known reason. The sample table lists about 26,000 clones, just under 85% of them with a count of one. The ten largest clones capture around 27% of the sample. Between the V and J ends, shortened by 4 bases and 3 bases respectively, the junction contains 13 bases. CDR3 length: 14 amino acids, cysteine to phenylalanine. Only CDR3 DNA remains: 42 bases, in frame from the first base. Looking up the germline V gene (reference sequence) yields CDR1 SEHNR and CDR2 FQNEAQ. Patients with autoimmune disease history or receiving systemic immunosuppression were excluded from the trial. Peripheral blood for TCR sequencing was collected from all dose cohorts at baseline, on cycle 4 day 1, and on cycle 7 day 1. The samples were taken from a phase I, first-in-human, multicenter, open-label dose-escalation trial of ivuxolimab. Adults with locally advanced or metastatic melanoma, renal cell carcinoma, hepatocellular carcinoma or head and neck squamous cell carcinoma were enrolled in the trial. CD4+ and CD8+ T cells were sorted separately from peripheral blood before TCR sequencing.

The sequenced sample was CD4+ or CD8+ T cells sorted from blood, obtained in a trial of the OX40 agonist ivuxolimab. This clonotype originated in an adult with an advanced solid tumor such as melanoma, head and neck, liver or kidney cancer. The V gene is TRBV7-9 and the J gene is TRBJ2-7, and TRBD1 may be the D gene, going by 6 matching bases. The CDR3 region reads CASSSQGTLYEQYF. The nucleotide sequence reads TGTGCCAGCAGCTCCCAGGGGACCCTCTACGAGCAGTACTTC.